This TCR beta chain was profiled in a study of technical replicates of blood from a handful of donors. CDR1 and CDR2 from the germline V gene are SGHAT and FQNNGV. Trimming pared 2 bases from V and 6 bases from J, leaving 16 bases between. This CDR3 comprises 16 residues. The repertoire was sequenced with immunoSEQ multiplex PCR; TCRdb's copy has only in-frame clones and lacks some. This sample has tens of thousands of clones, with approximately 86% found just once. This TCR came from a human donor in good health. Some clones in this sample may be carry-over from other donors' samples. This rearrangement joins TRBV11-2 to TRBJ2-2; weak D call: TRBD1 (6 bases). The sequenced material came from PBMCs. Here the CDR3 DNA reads TGTGCCAGCAGCTTATTCAACAGGGCTAACGCCGGGGAGCTGTTTTTT. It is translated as CASSLFNRANAGELFF. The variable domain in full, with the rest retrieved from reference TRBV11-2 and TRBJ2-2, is EAGVAQSPRYKIIEKRQSVAFWCNPISGHATLYWYQQILGQGPKLLIQFQNNGVVDDSQLPKDRFSAERLKGVDSTLKIQPAKLEDSAVYLCASSLFNRANAGELFFGEGSRLTVL.